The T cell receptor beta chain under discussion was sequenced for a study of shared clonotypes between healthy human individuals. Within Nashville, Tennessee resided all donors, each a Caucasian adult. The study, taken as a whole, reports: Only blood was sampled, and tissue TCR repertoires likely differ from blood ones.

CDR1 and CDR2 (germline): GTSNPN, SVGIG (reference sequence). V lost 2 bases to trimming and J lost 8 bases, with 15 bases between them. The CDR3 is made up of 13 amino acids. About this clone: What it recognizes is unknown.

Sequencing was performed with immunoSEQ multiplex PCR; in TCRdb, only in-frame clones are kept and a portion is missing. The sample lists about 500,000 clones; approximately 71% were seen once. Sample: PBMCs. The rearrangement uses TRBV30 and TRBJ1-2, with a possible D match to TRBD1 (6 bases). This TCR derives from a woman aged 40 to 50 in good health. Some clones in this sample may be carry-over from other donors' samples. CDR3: CAWSPPGAGGYTF. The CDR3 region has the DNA TGTGCCTGGAGTCCGCCGGGGGCCGGAGGCTACACCTTC. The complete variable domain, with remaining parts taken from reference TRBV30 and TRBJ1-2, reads SQTIHQWPATLVQPVGSPLSLECTVEGTSNPNLYWYRQAAGRGLQLLFYSVGIGQISSEVPQNLSASRPQDRQFILSSKKLLLSDSGFYLCAWSPPGAGGYTFGSGTRLTVV.